This T cell receptor beta chain was identified during a study of blood T cell repertoires in COVID-19. The overall study: Collection of acute and convalescent COVID-19 samples took place in the United States, Italy and Spain. PBMCs, B-cell-depleted T cells, or T cells were the source of the cDNA or gDNA that made up the material.

Germline V gene lookup returns CDR1 SNHLY and CDR2 FYNNEI. The CDR3 is made up of 14 amino acids. V lost 5 bases and J lost 4; bases outside the gene matches: 4. Source study methods: Estimated nucleated cell counts came from reference gene primer amplification. Method: immunoSEQ multiplex PCR; TCRdb's copy keeps in-frame clones and lacks some. V, J and clone size reflect that table, while D and trimming were determined from the DNA. This table has 150,000 or so clones, approximately 87% appearing once. Sequencing was done on a sample of peripheral blood. This clonotype originated in an elderly man with acute or convalescent COVID-19. J is TRBJ2-2 and V is TRBV2, with 7 bases aligning to TRBD2. This CDR3 is CASSIWGGTGELFF. The CDR3 DNA reads as TGTGCCAGCAGTATCTGGGGGGGCACCGGGGAGCTGTTTTTT.